Below are 27 T cell receptor beta chains sequenced from a single sample in a study of CD8 T cells in ankylosing spondylitis. TCRdb recomputed calls from the 5' RACE reads with MiXCR, one row per CDR3 protein. Of tens of thousands of distinct CDR3 sequences in the sample, around 25% were seen once. Material for sequencing was blood, either unsorted or a sorted T cell fraction (not recorded which). The receptors shown here come from a male donor with ankylosing spondylitis or in good health (not recorded which).

Many counts were recorded for this clonotype. The chain combines TRBV20-1 with TRBJ2-1, with 11 positions matching TRBD2. The CDR3 extends over 14 amino acids. Germline V CDR1 and CDR2: DFQATT, SNEGSKA (reference sequence). Trimming at V came to 5 bases and at J to 8 bases, leaving 8 bases not matched to a gene. CDR3 amino acids: CSAFSGRAVDEQFF. The CDR3 region has the DNA TGCAGTGCTTTTAGCGGGAGGGCCGTGGATGAGCAGTTCTTC.

V gene TRBV28 combines with J gene TRBJ2-1, with a possible D match to TRBD1 (5 bases). The CDR3 contains 18 residues. Germline V gene sequence: CDR1 MDHEN, CDR2 SYDVKM. Trimming left V 3 bases short and J 0 bases short, with 18 bases between. CDR3 sequence reads: CASSFGQGSPSSYNEQFF. In DNA form, the CDR3 reads TGTGCCAGCAGTTTCGGGCAGGGTTCCCCGAGCTCCTACAATGAGCAGTTCTTC. The whole variable domain, filled in from reference TRBV28 and TRBJ2-1, reads DVKVTQSSRYLVKRTGEKVFLECVQDMDHENMFWYRQDPGLGLRLIYFSYDVKMKEKGDIPEGYSVSREKKERFSLILESASTNQTSMYLCASSFGQGSPSSYNEQFFGPGTRLTVL.

This chain links TRBV18 with TRBJ2-7, with 8 bases that match TRBD1. V shed 6 bases, J shed 2 bases, and the junction held 6 bases outside the gene matches. Looked up from germline, CDR1 is KGHSH and CDR2 is LQKENI. The CDR3 runs 14 residues. This chain's CDR3 is CASSAGGITYEQYF. Here the CDR3 DNA reads TGTGCCAGCTCCGCAGGGGGCATAACCTACGAGCAGTACTTC.

This clonotype was seen more than once but under ten times. The rearrangement uses TRBV7-2 and TRBJ1-1; D not resolved. V was trimmed by 1 base and J by 7 bases, leaving 13 bases between them. There are 14 residues in the CDR3. Germline values: CDR1 SGHTA, CDR2 FQGNSA. CDR3 sequence: CASSLESGVVEAFF. The DNA for the CDR3 is TGTGCCAGCAGCTTAGAATCAGGTGTGGTTGAAGCTTTCTTT.

The CDR3: CASSFGSGSTGYEQYF. In DNA form, the CDR3 reads TGCGCCAGCAGTTTTGGCAGCGGGAGTACGGGGTACGAGCAGTACTTC. The rearrangement links TRBV5-1 to TRBJ2-7; 8 bases are shared with TRBD2. V was pared by 5 bases and J by 4 bases, with 14 bases of the junction left unmatched. The V gene's germline CDR1 is SGHRS and CDR2 YFSETQ. The CDR3 has 16 residues. Using reference TRBV5-1 and TRBJ2-7 for the parts outside the CDR3, the full variable domain is KAGVTQTPRYLIKTRGQQVTLSCSPISGHRSVSWYQQTPGQGLQFLFEYFSETQRNKGNFPGRFSGRQFSNSRSEMNVSTLELGDSALYLCASSFGSGSTGYEQYFGPGTRLTVT.

This clonotype was counted many times. The rearrangement uses TRBV9 and TRBJ1-1; D is unclear. The CDR3 extends over 13 amino acids. CDR1 SGDLS and CDR2 YYNGEE come from the germline V gene. V was pared by 0 bases and J by 4 bases, with 7 bases between. The CDR3 DNA sequence: TGTGCCAGCAGCGTAGCTGGGAGCACTGAAGCTTTCTTT. Protein product: CASSVAGSTEAFF.

CDR3 DNA sequence: TGTGCCAGCAAGGCACAGTTCGCCGCCGGGGAGCTGTTTTTT. Residues: CASKAQFAAGELFF. The chain recombines TRBV2 with TRBJ2-2; D is undetermined. This CDR3 has 14 amino acids. Trimming removed 7 bases from V and 6 bases from J, with 15 bases in between. CDR1 and CDR2 (germline): SNHLY, FYNNEI.

The rearrangement uses TRBV10-3 and TRBJ2-1; D is uncertain. The V end lost 4 bases, the J end lost 8 bases, and 6 bases lay between the germline ends. CDR1 and CDR2 from the germline V gene are ENHRY and SYGVKD. The CDR3 totals 11 residues. The CDR3 nucleotides are TGTGCCATCAGTGGGGTAGATGAGCAGTTCTTC. The encoded protein is CAISGVDEQFF.

The J gene is TRBJ1-1, the V gene TRBV20-1; 8 nucleotides match TRBD1. V shed 6 bases, J shed 6 bases, and the junction held 12 bases outside the gene matches. The CDR3 extends over 14 amino acids. Germline V gene data show CDR1 as DFQATT and CDR2 as SNEGSKA (reference sequence). The CDR3 DNA is TGCAGTGCACGGACCTCAGGGGGCCCCCCTGAAGCTTTCTTT. Its translation is CSARTSGGPPEAFF.

This clonotype showed up just a few times. V is TRBV4-2 and J is TRBJ1-1; D is unclear. This CDR3 is built from 15 residues. Germline V gives CDR1 LGHNA, CDR2 YNFKEQ. V was cut by 0 bases and J by 1 base, with 9 bases left in between. The chain's CDR3 is CASSQDRGENTEAFF. In nucleotides, the CDR3 is TGTGCCAGCAGCCAAGACCGGGGAGAGAACACTGAAGCTTTCTTT.

This sequence joins TRBV12-3 or TRBV12-4 and TRBJ1-5, with 11 bases lining up with TRBD1. The CDR3 is 15 residues long. Losses at the gene ends were 6 bases for V and 6 bases for J; bases not matched to a gene: 7. CDR3 protein: CASSQDRGRGQPQHF. The DNA for the CDR3 is TGTGCCAGCAGCCAGGACAGGGGGCGCGGTCAGCCCCAGCATTTT.

The chain combines TRBV19 with TRBJ2-1, with D possibly matching TRBD2 (6 bases). Per the germline V gene, CDR1 is LNHDA and CDR2 is SQIVND (reference sequence). This CDR3 has 16 residues. V lost 7 bases to trimming and J lost 10 bases, with 26 bases between them. The CDR3 DNA reads TGTGCCAGTAAGGGTAGAGGGGTGGATCGGGGGAGCGAGCAGTTCTTC. Translation gives CASKGRGVDRGSEQFF.

CDR3 coding DNA: TGCGCCAGCAGCTTGGCCAGAGAGTATGGCTACACCTTC. Its translation: CASSLAREYGYTF. The rearrangement uses TRBV5-1 and TRBJ1-2, with D unclear. The V end lost 0 bases, the J end lost 5 bases, and 8 bases lay between the germline ends. CDR3 size: 13 residues. CDR1 and CDR2 from the germline V gene are SGHRS and YFSETQ.

This clonotype has ten or more counts. This chain connects TRBV11-2 to TRBJ2-7; D unclear. The V gene's germline CDR1 is SGHAT and CDR2 FQNNGV. V lost 0 bases and J 3 bases, leaving 9 bases between the germline ends. This CDR3 comprises 14 residues. The CDR3 bases are TGTGCCAGCAGCTTAGATCCGACCGTCTACGAGCAGTACTTC. It specifies CASSLDPTVYEQYF.

J is TRBJ2-5 and V is TRBV14; weak D call: TRBD1 (5 bases). From germline, CDR1 is SGHDN and CDR2 FVKESK. V dropped 3 bases and J dropped 4 bases, with 12 bases sitting between them. The CDR3 is 14 residues long. CDR3 sequence (DNA): TGTGCCAGCAGCCAGGGCAGGGTTTCAGAGACCCAGTACTTC. Translating it yields CASSQGRVSETQYF.

This clonotype was counted between two and nine times. The rearrangement uses TRBV29-1 and TRBJ2-3; D not certain. V was trimmed by 8 bases and J by 3 bases, leaving 12 bases between them. The CDR3 length is 12 residues. Germline CDR1 is SQVTM and CDR2 is ANQGSEA. This CDR3 is CSYRVSTDTQYF. CDR3 DNA: TGCAGCTACCGGGTCTCTACAGATACGCAGTATTTT.

Only a few counts were recorded for this clonotype. J is TRBJ2-7 and V is TRBV27; D is unresolved. Germline V CDR1 and CDR2: MNHEY, SMNVEV (reference sequence). The CDR3 consists of 15 residues. V lost 4 bases, J lost 6 bases, and 19 bases lay in between. This CDR3 is CASSSPGPWKGEQYF. In DNA form, the CDR3 reads TGTGCCAGCAGTTCTCCGGGTCCCTGGAAGGGCGAGCAGTACTTC.

The rearrangement uses TRBV20-1 and TRBJ2-2; 10 bases align to TRBD2. Germline V gene data show CDR1 as DFQATT and CDR2 as SNEGSKA (reference sequence). Trimming cost V 4 bases and J 3 bases; bases outside gene matches: 2. This CDR3 spans 14 amino acids. This CDR3 reads CSAKGTSDTGELFF. CDR3 coding DNA: TGCAGTGCTAAGGGGACTAGCGACACCGGGGAGCTGTTTTTT.

This clonotype came up a few times. The V and J genes are TRBV12-3 or TRBV12-4 and TRBJ1-4; D remains ambiguous. The CDR3 covers 15 residues. V lost 4 bases, J lost 5 bases, and 14 bases lay in between. CDR3 nucleotide sequence: TGTGCCAGCAGTTCAACGGGAGCCCCCAATGAAAAACTGTTTTTT. Protein product: CASSSTGAPNEKLFF.

The chain employs TRBV6-1 and TRBJ2-7, with TRBD2 as a possible D gene (5 bases). The CDR3 is made up of 13 amino acids. Looked up from germline, CDR1 is MNHNS and CDR2 is SASEGT. Trimming cost V 2 bases and J 5 bases, with 10 bases left between them. The CDR3, as DNA: TGTGCCAGCAGTGAACGGGGAAGAGACGAGCAGTACGTC. Translation: CASSERGRDEQYV.

The rearrangement joins TRBV29-1 to TRBJ2-3; tentatively, D is TRBD2 (6 bases). This CDR3 spans 12 amino acids. V gave up 7 bases and J gave up 8 bases, with 16 bases separating them. The germline V gene has CDR1 SQVTM and CDR2 ANQGSEA. The CDR3 protein is CSGVADRGTQYF. The CDR3 DNA is TGCAGCGGGGTAGCGGACCGGGGTACGCAGTATTTT.

This clonotype turned up a few times. The chain combines TRBV3-1 with TRBJ1-1, with TRBD1 as a possible D gene (5 bases). Germline CDR1 reads LGHDT; CDR2 reads YNNKEL (reference sequence). The germline V and J ends were trimmed by 6 bases and 1 base, with 9 bases remaining between them. This CDR3 is 13 amino acids long. The CDR3 DNA is TGTGCCAGCAGGCGCCAGGGGAACACTGAAGCTTTCTTT. The encoded protein is CASRRQGNTEAFF. Full variable domain (remainder filled in from reference TRBV3-1 and TRBJ1-1): DTAVSQTPKYLVTQMGNDKSIKCEQNLGHDTMYWYKQDSKKFLKIMFSYNNKELIINETVPNRFSPKSPDKAHLNLHINSLELGDSAVYFCASRRQGNTEAFFGQGTRLTVV.

This clonotype was found many times. This chain joins TRBV20-1 and TRBJ2-1; TRBD2 agrees at 8 bases. This CDR3 has 13 amino acids. Germline loops: CDR1 DFQATT, CDR2 SNEGSKA (reference sequence). The V segment lost 5 bases and the J segment 5 bases; nucleotides outside the gene matches: 5. CDR3 nucleotides: TGCAGTGCTCTTAGCGGGAACCACAATGAGCAGTTCTTC. It yields the protein CSALSGNHNEQFF.

The chain links TRBV4-1 to TRBJ2-7; D gene ambiguous. The CDR3 has 13 amino acids. Germline-derived CDR1 and CDR2 are MGHRA and YSYEKL. The V and J ends lost 1 base and 6 bases respectively, with 10 bases between them. This CDR3 is CASSQVISGEQYF. The DNA of the CDR3 is TGCGCCAGCAGCCAAGTTATTTCGGGCGAGCAGTACTTC.

Points on this clonotype: One end of the junction fails to match germline, which may point to a read error. The chain recombines TRBV7-2 with TRBJ1-1; D possibly corresponds to TRBD1 (5 bases). This CDR3 is built from 14 residues. Germline V lookup: CDR1 SGHTA, CDR2 FQGNSA. CDR3 amino acids: CASSQGRSNTDAFF. The CDR3 bases are TGTGCCAGCAGCCAGGGACGGTCGAACACTGACGCTTTCTTT.

CDR3 in amino acids: CSAMLRGGISTDTQYF. CDR3 bases: TGCAGTGCTATGTTGCGGGGGGGCATAAGCACAGATACGCAGTATTTT. V gene TRBV20-1 combines with J gene TRBJ2-3; 9 nucleotides agree with TRBD2. In germline, CDR1 is DFQATT, CDR2 SNEGSKA (reference sequence). The CDR3 length is 16 residues. V was pared by 4 bases and J by 0 bases, with 8 bases of the junction left unmatched.

The V call is TRBV20-1, the J call TRBJ2-5; D may be TRBD1 (5 bases). The CDR3 loop spans 15 amino acids. Trimming removed 5 bases at V and 2 bases at J, with 18 bases between. Germline loops: CDR1 DFQATT, CDR2 SNEGSKA (reference sequence). The DNA for the CDR3 is TGCAGTGCTCTACTTAGGGGTACCCTTCAAGAGACCCAGTACTTC. Translating it yields CSALLRGTLQETQYF.